This record looks at one T cell receptor beta chain sequence and its context. This clonotype has just a few counts. The specificity of this receptor is unknown. Per-base quality was not reported, and no clone a single base away is much larger than it. The source of the sample is a study of T cells in Graves' hyperthyroidism and ophthalmopathy (dated by TCRdb to between 2018 and 2021). About the full investigation: Peripheral blood samples were taken at the time of initial diagnosis, prior to any treatment. To identify TCR V-J signatures that set the groups apart, the researchers used a discovery cohort of 100 patients, made up of about 44 with Graves' ophthalmopathy and some 60 with stable Graves' hyperthyroidism. Prospective prediction of ophthalmopathy was tested in an independent validation cohort of 18 to 20 hyperthyroidism patients and some 17 patients who later progressed to ophthalmopathy. The approximately 90 discovery patients were divided at random into training and test sets in a 7:3 ratio. Thyroid tissue and blood T-cell repertoires from six Graves' hyperthyroidism patients were also compared in the study. After sampling, hyperthyroidism patients received methimazole starting at 30 mg daily, and ophthalmopathy patients received high-dose intravenous methylprednisolone. According to the paper, TCR Vbeta CDR3 sequencing was carried out on 120 to 150 peripheral blood samples, which came from approximately 41 ophthalmopathy, 75 to 80 hyperthyroidism and roughly 17 progressor patients. The full study reports these points: Sample size was not statistically predetermined, and blinding of investigators to group allocation was not performed. A 13 V-J signature model separated ophthalmopathy from stable hyperthyroidism, with around 91% sensitivity and approximately 81% specificity in cross-validation and 80%/75% in testing. Blood samples also contained most of the expanded thyroid clonotypes (frequency above 0.001), which suggests that blood repertoires may reflect thyroid immune responses. In validation, the model predicted progression to ophthalmopathy a median of roughly 6.5 months before onset, with roughly 70% sensitivity and nearly 75% specificity.

Stable Graves' hyperthyroidism was defined as the absence of progression to ophthalmopathy over 18 months of follow-up. Hyperthyroidism patients were aged 18 to 65 years and newly diagnosed, with disease duration of less than 2 months. Exclusion was applied to patients with uncontrolled infections, other autoimmune diseases, pregnancy or lactation. Diagnoses were based on clinical symptoms, serum thyroxine and TRAb, thyroid ultrasound and orbital computed tomography. PBMCs were isolated from about 10 ml of fresh peripheral blood by Ficoll-Paque density gradient centrifugation. Trizol reagent was used to extract total RNA, and RNA quality was then checked on an Agilent 2100 Bioanalyzer. Amplification of TCR beta CDR3 regions was carried out from RNA transcripts. A first-round RT-PCR of the TCR CDR3 used the HTBI primer set with the Qiagen OneStep RT-PCR kit. A second multiplex PCR round built the libraries, followed by size selection and purification. The libraries were sequenced on an Illumina HiSeq2000 using paired-end 100 bp reads. The study's own analysis went as follows. SOAPnuke was used to process the raw data, throwing out any read that contained adapters or uncalled bases, had a mean Phred below 15, or lacked an exact constant-primer or identifier match. High-quality paired reads were merged with COPE v1.2.5, and unique nucleotide sequences were defined as clonotypes. Clonotypes were aligned to IMGT TRBV, TRBD and TRBJ reference segments using MiTCR v1.1. The analysis included only V-J combinations with a frequency above 0.0001, which together covered around 99% of the repertoires. The TCS score was defined as F50 (clonal expansion) divided by E x V (chaos), with BLOSUM62-based TCRdist calculated between CDR3 peptides within each V-J. Welch's t-statistics and random forest reduced 514 V-J features to around 14, which were used in a naive Bayes classifier (R e1071). The Morisita-Horn index was used to measure how similar the thyroid and blood repertoires were. TCRdb trimmed the raw reads at Q25, called clones with MiXCR and kept productive beta chains. Rows merge per CDR3 protein into single entries with the most common DNA and genes. These V and J calls derive from TCRdb rather than the authors' analysis. Within this sample are about 680,000 distinct CDR3 sequences, with just over 35% of them counted one time only. The biggest ten clones account for approximately 31% of the sample.

Trimming accounts for 6 bases at V and 3 bases at J, while the number of junction bases matched to no gene is 10. The CDR3 goes from the cysteine to the phenylalanine over 15 residues. Only the CDR3 DNA stays, 45 bases, in frame from base 1. Per the germline V gene (reference sequence), LGHDT is the CDR1 and YNNKEL is the CDR2. This clonotype originated in a woman aged 40 to 50 with Graves' hyperthyroidism. Sequenced material: blood. The V and J genes are TRBV3-1 and TRBJ1-1, with 7 bases aligning to TRBD1. The bases read TGTGCCAGCAGTAAATTAGGGGGCTCTGACACTGAAGCTTTCTTT. Its coded protein is CASSKLGGSDTEAFF.